This is a list of T cell receptor beta chains from one sample in a study of shared clonotypes between healthy human individuals. Clones were sequenced by immunoSEQ multiplex PCR, and TCRdb holds only the in-frame ones, with some missing. The repertoire holds millions of clones, 90% to 95% seen once, with 0.1% to 0.15% in the top ten. Sequenced input: naive CD4+ T cells sorted from blood. The receptors come from a young man in good health. Each CDR3 is given with its conserved first and last residue. Fields, in order: D gene, V gene, clone size, J gene, CDR3 protein, CDR3 DNA. A D gene is named only where the DNA matches it firmly. For some rows the clone size is stated as once, few or many, or as a class when expanded; others skip it.

D gene: TRBD1; V gene: TRBV19; clone size: -; J gene: TRBJ1-5; CDR3 protein: CASRSPDRGNQPQHF; CDR3 DNA: TGTGCCAGTAGATCCCCTGACAGGGGCAATCAGCCCCAGCATTTT
D gene: TRBD2; V gene: TRBV7-9; clone size: -; J gene: TRBJ2-7; CDR3 protein: CASSLGTSGSSYEQYF; CDR3 DNA: TGTGCCAGCAGCTTAGGGACTAGCGGGAGTTCCTACGAGCAGTACTTC
D gene: -; V gene: TRBV6-5; clone size: -; J gene: TRBJ1-2; CDR3 protein: CASSTRAGVYGYTF; CDR3 DNA: TGTGCCAGCAGCACCCGGGCGGGAGTCTATGGCTACACCTTC
D gene: -; V gene: TRBV4-1; clone size: -; J gene: TRBJ1-6; CDR3 protein: CASSQSGSSYNSPLHF; CDR3 DNA: TGCGCCAGCAGCCAATCAGGGAGCTCCTATAATTCACCCCTCCACTTT
D gene: -; V gene: TRBV5-1; clone size: -; J gene: TRBJ2-3; CDR3 protein: CASSLDGQSTDTQYF; CDR3 DNA: TGCGCCAGCAGCTTGGACGGGCAGAGCACAGATACGCAGTATTTT
D gene: -; V gene: TRBV7-9; clone size: once; J gene: TRBJ2-3; CDR3 protein: CASSRGEGLTTQYF; CDR3 DNA: TGTGCCAGCAGCCGCGGTGAGGGCCTCACTACGCAGTATTTT
D gene: -; V gene: TRBV4-2; clone size: -; J gene: TRBJ2-2; CDR3 protein: CASSQEERTGELFF; CDR3 DNA: TGTGCCAGCAGCCAAGAGGAACGCACCGGGGAGCTGTTTTTT
D gene: TRBD1; V gene: TRBV18; clone size: -; J gene: TRBJ1-1; CDR3 protein: CASSQTGTGSLEAFF; CDR3 DNA: TGTGCCAGCTCACAAACTGGGACAGGGTCATTGGAAGCTTTCTTT
D gene: TRBD1; V gene: TRBV6-5; clone size: -; J gene: TRBJ1-6; CDR3 protein: CASSGTGGTLHF; CDR3 DNA: TGTGCCAGCAGTGGGACAGGAGGGACCCTCCACTTT
D gene: -; V gene: TRBV28; clone size: -; J gene: TRBJ1-1; CDR3 protein: CASSLGGRTNTEAFF; CDR3 DNA: TGTGCCAGCAGTTTGGGCGGACGGACCAACACTGAAGCTTTCTTT
D gene: TRBD2; V gene: TRBV30; clone size: -; J gene: TRBJ2-1; CDR3 protein: CAWSVEWPQFVEREELNEQFF; CDR3 DNA: TGTGCCTGGAGTGTAGAATGGCCCCAATTTGTAGAGCGGGAGGAGTTGAATGAGCAGTTCTTC
D gene: TRBD2; V gene: TRBV9; clone size: once; J gene: TRBJ2-7; CDR3 protein: CASSVEAAGVPYEQYF; CDR3 DNA: TGTGCCAGCAGCGTAGAGGCAGCGGGGGTTCCCTACGAGCAGTACTTC
D gene: -; V gene: TRBV2; clone size: -; J gene: TRBJ1-6; CDR3 protein: CASRGVKYNSPLHF; CDR3 DNA: TGTGCCAGCAGAGGGGTTAAATATAATTCACCCCTCCACTTT
D gene: -; V gene: TRBV6-1; clone size: -; J gene: TRBJ1-5; CDR3 protein: CASSDGTVRGPQHF; CDR3 DNA: TGTGCCAGCAGTGACGGTACGGTTCGCGGGCCCCAGCATTTT
D gene: TRBD1; V gene: TRBV10-3; clone size: -; J gene: TRBJ2-1; CDR3 protein: CAISDRTGDNEQFF; CDR3 DNA: TGTGCCATCAGTGACAGGACAGGTGACAATGAGCAGTTCTTC
D gene: -; V gene: TRBV4-3; clone size: -; J gene: TRBJ2-4; CDR3 protein: CASSQRVLAKNIQYF; CDR3 DNA: TGCGCCAGCAGCCAACGGGTACTAGCCAAAAACATTCAGTACTTC
D gene: TRBD2; V gene: TRBV10-3; clone size: -; J gene: TRBJ2-2; CDR3 protein: CAIGAGEGTGELFF; CDR3 DNA: TGTGCCATCGGCGCGGGAGAGGGCACCGGGGAGCTGTTTTTT
D gene: TRBD1; V gene: TRBV5-4; clone size: -; J gene: TRBJ2-1; CDR3 protein: CASSLGQGTANEQFF; CDR3 DNA: TGTGCCAGCAGCTTGGGACAGGGAACGGCCAATGAGCAGTTCTTC